This passage covers 25 T cell receptor beta chains from one sample sequenced in a study of PD-1 blockade in classical Hodgkin lymphoma. Profiled with immunoSEQ multiplex PCR; TCRdb holds only in-frame clones, not every one. The sample contains approximately 11,000 clones, roughly 81% of which appear only once. Exposure to brentuximab vedotin varied, and each patient had relapsed following autologous stem cell transplantation. Sample: peripheral blood mononuclear cells (PBMCs), taken at baseline. The receptors were gathered from a human donor with classical Hodgkin lymphoma.

This chain uses TRBV4-3 with TRBJ2-3; no clear D. Germline V lookup: CDR1 LGHNA, CDR2 YSLEER. There are 15 residues in the CDR3. Trimming shortened V by 0 bases and J by 0 bases, and 7 bases separated the two germline ends. The DNA of the CDR3 is TGCGCCAGCAGCCAAGAACTACCGAGCACAGATACGCAGTATTTT. Translation gives CASSQELPSTDTQYF.

This chain uses TRBV10-3 with TRBJ1-3; D not certain. Germline loops: CDR1 ENHRY, CDR2 SYGVKD. The CDR3 contains 15 residues. V lost 3 bases and J lost 1, with 10 bases in between. CDR3 in DNA: TGTGCCATCAGTGACAGTACCTTATCTGGAAACACCATATATTTT. Translated: CAISDSTLSGNTIYF.

The chain combines TRBV11-2 with TRBJ1-4, with TRBD1 matching 8 bases. Germline values: CDR1 SGHAT, CDR2 FQNNGV. V was pared by 2 bases and J by 5 bases, with 4 bases of the junction left unmatched. The CDR3 is 15 residues long. In DNA form, the CDR3 reads TGTGCCAGCAGCTTAACCCGACAGGGGAATGAAAAACTGTTTTTT. This sequence encodes CASSLTRQGNEKLFF.

The chain combines TRBV4-1 with TRBJ2-4, with D possibly matching TRBD2 (5 bases). This CDR3 has 18 amino acids. Germline loops: CDR1 MGHRA, CDR2 YSYEKL. The V gene lost 4 bases and the J gene lost 0 bases, with 19 bases spanning the gap. The CDR3 DNA reads as TGCGCCAGCAGCCCCAAGTGGACTGATAGACTAGCCAAAAACATTCAGTACTTC. Translation: CASSPKWTDRLAKNIQYF.

This sequence joins TRBV2 and TRBJ1-5; 9 bases map to TRBD1. The CDR3 spans 15 residues. The V and J ends lost 6 bases and 1 base, in that order; junction bases with no gene match: 4. CDR1 and CDR2 from the germline V gene are SNHLY and FYNNEI. The CDR3 region is CASRRGTGSNQPQHF. CDR3 DNA: TGTGCCAGCAGGAGGGGGACAGGGAGCAATCAGCCCCAGCATTTT.

This clone was counted a single time. This chain joins TRBV6-5 and TRBJ2-7; the match to TRBD1 covers 9 bases. Germline values: CDR1 MNHEY, CDR2 SVGAGI. V lost 7 bases, J lost 6 bases, and 7 bases stayed unmatched. The length of the CDR3 is 13 residues. CDR3 sequence: CASTGTGSLEQYF. DNA for the CDR3: TGTGCCAGCACGGGGACAGGGTCACTCGAGCAGTACTTC.

The J gene is TRBJ1-4, the V gene TRBV28; tentatively, D is TRBD1 (6 bases). V was pared by 5 bases and J by 0 bases, with 16 bases between. The CDR3 extends over 17 amino acids. The germline V gene encodes CDR1 MDHEN and CDR2 SYDVKM. CDR3 DNA sequence: TGTGCCAGCAGTCAGAGCCAGGGGACTGCAACTAATGAAAAACTGTTTTTT. Its translation is CASSQSQGTATNEKLFF.

The chain employs TRBV5-1 and TRBJ1-2; TRBD1 is a possible D gene (5 bases). V lost 0 bases and J lost 6, with 9 bases in between. The CDR3 has 13 residues. Germline-derived CDR1 and CDR2 are SGHRS and YFSETQ. In nucleotides, the CDR3 is TGCGCCAGCAGCTTGGGGACAATGAATGGCTACACCTTC. Translation: CASSLGTMNGYTF.

V gene TRBV7-2 combines with J gene TRBJ2-2; D is undetermined. Germline loops: CDR1 SGHTA, CDR2 FQGNSA. This CDR3 has 13 residues. The V and J ends lost 0 bases and 6 bases respectively, with 5 bases between them. CDR3 coding DNA: TGTGCCAGCAGCTTAGCAGGATCCGGGGAGCTGTTTTTT. This translates into CASSLAGSGELFF.

V usage is TRBV9 and J usage is TRBJ2-3; 10 positions match TRBD1. The V gene end was trimmed by 4 bases and the J gene end by 0 bases; junction bases not matched to a gene: 5. CDR3 size: 16 residues. Germline CDR1 SGDLS, CDR2 YYNGEE. The CDR3, as DNA: TGTGCCAGCAGCCCCCCGGACAGGGGGAGCACAGATACGCAGTATTTT. Amino acid sequence: CASSPPDRGSTDTQYF.

The chain joins TRBV7-9 to TRBJ2-7; D ambiguous. This CDR3 contains 13 residues. V lost 5 bases to trimming and J lost 2 bases, with 10 bases between them. CDR1 is SEHNR and CDR2 is FQNEAQ in the germline V gene (reference sequence). CDR3 nucleotide sequence: TGTGCCAGCAGCGCGAGTGATACCTACGAGCAGTACTTC. Amino acid sequence: CASSASDTYEQYF.

The J gene is TRBJ2-5, the V gene TRBV7-3, with 8 positions matching TRBD2. V lost 5 bases to trimming and J lost 3 bases; unmatched junction nucleotides: 2. CDR1 is SGHTA, CDR2 FQGTGA, per germline. The CDR3 consists of 13 residues. The CDR3 is CASSRSGEETQYF. In nucleotides, the CDR3 is TGTGCCAGCAGCCGTAGCGGGGAAGAGACCCAGTACTTC.

This chain links TRBV10-3 with TRBJ1-2; D is unclear. Trimming took off 5 bases at V and 4 bases at J, with 20 bases between the two ends. This CDR3 contains 16 residues. Germline values: CDR1 ENHRY, CDR2 SYGVKD. This CDR3 reads CAISPSDGDYLYGYTF. The CDR3 DNA is TGTGCCATCAGTCCGAGCGACGGCGATTACCTCTATGGCTACACCTTC.

The V gene is TRBV11-1, the J gene TRBJ2-7, with a weak D call TRBD2 (5 bases). Germline loops: CDR1 SGHAT, CDR2 FQDESV (reference sequence). The CDR3 loop spans 15 amino acids. The ends were cut back, 2 bases at V and 0 bases at J, with 11 bases in the middle. The CDR3 spells CASSLLGLSSYEQYF. The CDR3 DNA is TGTGCCAGCAGCTTACTTGGACTGAGCTCCTACGAGCAGTACTTC. The full variable domain, completed using reference TRBV11-1 and TRBJ2-7, is EAEVAQSPRYKITEKSQAVAFWCDPISGHATLYWYRQILGQGPELLVQFQDESVVDDSQLPKDRFSAERLKGVDSTLKIQPAELGDSAMYLCASSLLGLSSYEQYFGPGTRLTVT.

The chain is built from TRBV6-1 and TRBJ2-1; D is unclear. Germline CDR1 reads MNHNS; CDR2 reads SASEGT. This CDR3 spans 15 amino acids. Deletions cut 8 bases from V and 0 bases from J, with 14 bases between. This CDR3 is CASQNRILSYNEQFF. For the CDR3, the DNA is TGTGCCAGCCAAAACAGAATCCTCTCCTACAATGAGCAGTTCTTC.

The chain carries TRBV19 and TRBJ2-5; no definite D call. Germline V gene data show CDR1 as LNHDA and CDR2 as SQIVND (reference sequence). The V and J ends lost 0 bases and 5 bases respectively, with 10 bases between them. CDR3 length: 14 amino acids. The CDR3 DNA reads TGTGCCAGTAGTATAGACCGACTCGGGGAGACCCAGTACTTC. Translation gives CASSIDRLGETQYF.

J is TRBJ2-3 and V is TRBV27; D unresolved. CDR3 length: 13 residues. Germline V gene lookup returns CDR1 MNHEY and CDR2 SMNVEV (reference sequence). V shed 3 bases and J shed 0 bases, with 4 bases lying between them. The CDR3 protein is CASSFFSTDTQYF. CDR3 DNA sequence: TGTGCCAGCAGTTTTTTCAGCACAGATACGCAGTATTTT.

Here the CDR3 reads CASSLGAGDFLTEAFF. The CDR3 coding sequence is TGCGCCAGCAGCCTCGGGGCAGGGGATTTCCTAACTGAAGCTTTCTTT. J is TRBJ1-1 and V is TRBV5-1; tentatively, D is TRBD1 (6 bases). This CDR3 is 16 amino acids long. V was pared by 4 bases and J by 5 bases, with 21 bases between. The germline gives CDR1 SGHRS, CDR2 YFSETQ.

This clone was detected only once. This chain connects TRBV27 to TRBJ2-3, with 7 bases identical to TRBD2. Per germline, CDR1 MNHEY and CDR2 SMNVEV (reference sequence). V lost 0 bases and J lost 1; bases outside the gene matches: 1. The CDR3 is 15 residues long. The CDR3 DNA reads TGTGCCAGCAGTTTATCCGCGGGGGGCACAGATACGCAGTATTTT. Residues: CASSLSAGGTDTQYF.

This clone was picked up one time. This chain uses TRBV10-3 with TRBJ1-2; no clear D. Trimming cost V 0 bases and J 8 bases, with 13 bases left between them. The CDR3 runs 14 residues. The germline V gene has CDR1 ENHRY and CDR2 SYGVKD. In nucleotides, the CDR3 is TGTGCCATCAGTGAGTCGACTGCGGTTTCCGGCTACACCTTC. It translates to CAISESTAVSGYTF.

The rearrangement uses TRBV6-1 and TRBJ2-1, with D unresolved. The CDR3 is 13 residues long. V was cut by 7 bases and J by 2 bases, with 9 bases left in between. CDR1 and CDR2 from the germline V gene are MNHNS and SASEGT. CDR3 DNA: TGTGCCAGCAAAAAGGGCACCTACAATGAGCAGTTCTTC. It codes for CASKKGTYNEQFF.

This clone showed up just once. The chain links TRBV30 to TRBJ1-1; D is undetermined. V was cut by 2 bases and J by 3 bases, with 10 bases left in between. Germline CDR1 reads GTSNPN; CDR2 reads SVGIG (reference sequence). CDR3 length: 13 amino acids. The CDR3 here is CAWSMGGDTEAFF. The DNA for the CDR3 is TGTGCCTGGAGTATGGGCGGAGACACTGAAGCTTTCTTT. The whole variable domain, remainder taken from reference TRBV30 and TRBJ1-1, is SQTIHQWPATLVQPVGSPLSLECTVEGTSNPNLYWYRQAAGRGLQLLFYSVGIGQISSEVPQNLSASRPQDRQFILSSKKLLLSDSGFYLCAWSMGGDTEAFFGQGTRLTVV.

This clone is labeled as medium-sized (0.01 to 0.1%). The chain recombines TRBV19 with TRBJ1-5; 7 positions agree with TRBD1. The V and J ends lost 4 bases and 2 bases, in that order; junction bases with no gene match: 5. Germline assignment: CDR1 LNHDA and CDR2 SQIVND (reference sequence). CDR3 length equals 15 residues. The CDR3 nucleotides are TGTGCCAGTAGTACAACTGGACAGGGCAATCAGCCCCAGCATTTT. Translation: CASSTTGQGNQPQHF.

The chain employs TRBV7-9 and TRBJ1-1; weak D call: TRBD1 (5 bases). In germline, CDR1 is SEHNR, CDR2 FQNEAQ (reference sequence). The CDR3 spans 14 residues. The V and J ends lost 5 bases and 1 base respectively, with 11 bases between them. CDR3 DNA sequence: TGTGCCAGCAGCCCAAGGGGCGGGAACACTGAAGCTTTCTTT. Translation: CASSPRGGNTEAFF.

The chain links TRBV6-5 to TRBJ1-1; possible D gene TRBD1, 5 bases. Trimming cost V 6 bases and J 1 base, with 12 bases left between them. This CDR3 has 14 amino acids. Germline V gene sequence: CDR1 MNHEY, CDR2 SVGAGI. CDR3 amino acids: CASSYGHANTEAFF. The CDR3 DNA sequence: TGTGCCAGCAGCTACGGACACGCGAACACTGAAGCTTTCTTT.